This TCR beta chain was sequenced during a study of T cells in localized non-small cell lung cancer. Libraries were prepared by immunoSEQ multiplex PCR; TCRdb keeps only in-frame clonotypes and omits some of them. The sample comprises 2,700 or so clones, 25% to 30% of which are singletons, and approximately 12% rests with the top ten. The germline V and J ends were trimmed by 3 bases and 0 bases, with 9 bases remaining between them. This CDR3 is built from 15 residues. Germline CDR1 and CDR2: SGHRS and YFSETQ. This clone occurred once. The antigen is undetermined. Broader study findings: Among the tissues sampled, uninvolved adjacent lung had the highest T cell clonality, above tumor. A median around 57 of the top 100 tumor clones appeared in adjacent lung. Longer overall survival was associated with a higher density of T cells in the blood.

The specimen was lung tumor tissue, collected before any cancer treatment. The receptor comes from a man aged 18 to 49 with stage I lung adenocarcinoma. This rearrangement joins TRBV5-1 to TRBJ2-2, with a weak D call TRBD2 (6 bases). In DNA, the CDR3 is TGCGCCAGCAGCTCGGGGGTGTCGAACACCGGGGAGCTGTTTTTT. Protein product: CASSSGVSNTGELFF.